Listed here are 20 T cell receptor beta chains from one sample, sequenced in a study of tissue T cells after allogeneic stem cell transplantation. TCRdb's copy holds only in-frame clones and misses some; the assay was immunoSEQ multiplex PCR. The table has about 43,000 clones, 80% to 95% seen once. The source was blood, collected before transplantation. All receptors come from a woman aged 40-69 years who later had graft-versus-host disease after an allogeneic stem cell transplant.

V is TRBV18 and J is TRBJ1-4, with D possibly matching TRBD1 (6 bases). Deletions cut 1 base from V and 8 bases from J, with 14 bases between. The CDR3 spans 15 residues. Per the germline V gene, CDR1 is KGHSH and CDR2 is LQKENI. CDR3 sequence: CASSPQGGAREKLFF. The CDR3, as DNA: TGTGCCAGCTCACCACAAGGGGGGGCACGGGAAAAACTGTTTTTT. Filled out from reference TRBV18 and TRBJ1-4, the complete variable domain reads NAGVMQNPRHLVRRRGQEARLRCSPMKGHSHVYWYRQLPEEGLKFMVYLQKENIIDESGMPKERFSAEFPKEGPSILRIQQVVRGDSAAYFCASSPQGGAREKLFFGSGTQLSVL.

CDR3 sequence reads: CASSSQDYEQYF. Here the CDR3 DNA reads TGTGCCAGCAGTTCACAGGACTACGAGCAGTACTTC. The chain uses TRBV6-6 and TRBJ2-7, with TRBD1 as a possible D gene (5 bases). The CDR3 extends over 12 amino acids. V lost 4 bases, J lost 3 bases, and 7 bases lay in between. From germline, CDR1 is MNHNY and CDR2 SVGAGI (reference sequence).

J is TRBJ1-4 and V is TRBV5-1, with D possibly matching TRBD1 (5 bases). Trimming cost V 4 bases and J 7 bases, with 17 bases left between them. Germline CDR1 and CDR2: SGHRS and YFSETQ. The CDR3 runs 15 residues. CDR3 in amino acids: CASSGAAFGSEKLFF. As DNA, the CDR3 is TGCGCCAGCAGCGGGGCGGCTTTCGGGAGTGAAAAACTGTTTTTT.

This clone was counted once. V gene TRBV6-5 combines with J gene TRBJ2-2; perhaps D is TRBD1 or TRBD2 (5 bases each). The CDR3 length is 14 residues. Germline CDR1 MNHEY, CDR2 SVGAGI. V gave up 6 bases and J gave up 6 bases, with 14 bases separating them. The CDR3 here is CASSWGIGAGELFF. The CDR3 coding sequence is TGTGCCAGCAGCTGGGGGATCGGGGCCGGGGAGCTGTTTTTT.

The gene calls are TRBV19 and TRBJ2-7; 9 nucleotides match TRBD1. The ends lost 3 bases at V and 5 bases at J; junction bases unmatched: 5. From germline, CDR1 is LNHDA and CDR2 SQIVND (reference sequence). The CDR3 loop spans 14 amino acids. For the CDR3, the DNA is TGTGCCAGTAGTATCTTGACAGGGGGAGACGAGCAGTACTTC. It encodes CASSILTGGDEQYF.

A single count supports this clone. The gene calls are TRBV5-8 and TRBJ2-4, with TRBD2 matching 7 bases. The V gene end was trimmed by 4 bases and the J gene end by 7 bases; junction bases not matched to a gene: 8. The CDR3 is 14 amino acids. CDR1 SGHTS and CDR2 YDEGEE come from the germline V gene. The CDR3 DNA is TGTGCCAGCAGCGGAGGACTAGGGTGGAACATTCAGTACTTC. It codes for CASSGGLGWNIQYF.

The chain carries TRBV30 and TRBJ1-1; the D is unclear. Germline V CDR1 and CDR2: GTSNPN, SVGIG (reference sequence). Trimming cost V 4 bases and J 1 base, with 10 bases left between them. The CDR3 covers 13 residues. The CDR3 loop reads CAWTDDRNTEAFF. The CDR3 DNA reads as TGTGCCTGGACCGATGATAGGAACACTGAAGCTTTCTTT.

The chain joins TRBV7-2 to TRBJ2-7; the match to TRBD2 covers 11 bases. Germline values: CDR1 SGHTA, CDR2 FQGNSA. Trimming at V came to 6 bases and at J to 0 bases, leaving 4 bases not matched to a gene. This CDR3 has 15 residues. The CDR3 sequence: CASRTTSGSSYEQYF. The CDR3 nucleotides are TGTGCCAGCAGAACTACTAGCGGGAGCTCCTACGAGCAGTACTTC.

The J gene is TRBJ1-5, the V gene TRBV19, with D tentatively TRBD1 (6 bases). The CDR3 length is 15 residues. Germline assignment: CDR1 LNHDA and CDR2 SQIVND (reference sequence). Trimming stripped 3 bases from V and 0 bases from J, with 9 bases between. Written as DNA, the CDR3 is TGTGCCAGTAGTATTTGGACAGATAGCAATCAGCCCCAGCATTTT. Translating it yields CASSIWTDSNQPQHF.

Notes on this clone: Other DNA sequences of this sample code for an identical CDR3. The chain employs TRBV7-9 and TRBJ2-1; D unclear. The length of the CDR3 is 12 residues. Between the trimmed V and J ends, which lost 1 base and 7 bases, there was a span of 5 bases. Germline CDR1 and CDR2: SEHNR and FQNEAQ (reference sequence). The CDR3, as DNA: TGTGCCAGCAGCTTAGTCGGAAATGAGCAGTTCTTC. As protein: CASSLVGNEQFF.

The V and J genes are TRBV18 and TRBJ2-3, with a tentative D call TRBD1 (6 bases). V lost 6 bases, J lost 6 bases, and 10 bases lay in between. This CDR3 has 12 residues. CDR1 KGHSH and CDR2 LQKENI come from the germline V gene. The CDR3 bases are TGTGCCAGCTCCCACAGGGAGGATACGCAGTATTTT. Protein sequence: CASSHREDTQYF. The complete variable domain, with remaining parts taken from reference TRBV18 and TRBJ2-3, reads NAGVMQNPRHLVRRRGQEARLRCSPMKGHSHVYWYRQLPEEGLKFMVYLQKENIIDESGMPKERFSAEFPKEGPSILRIQQVVRGDSAAYFCASSHREDTQYFGPGTRLTVL.

The rearrangement uses TRBV19 and TRBJ2-7; D might be TRBD1 (6 bases). Germline CDR1 LNHDA, CDR2 SQIVND (reference sequence). V was pared by 9 bases and J by 3 bases, with 15 bases between. The CDR3 contains 13 residues. The CDR3 coding sequence is TGTGCCAGCCGGGACACCGGGATCTACGAGCAGTACTTC. Translated: CASRDTGIYEQYF.

The CDR3: CASSLYGNSNQPQHF. The CDR3 nucleotides read TGTGCCAGCAGCTTGTACGGGAATAGCAATCAGCCCCAGCATTTT. V is TRBV5-6 and J is TRBJ1-5, with no clear D. The V gene lost 1 base and the J gene lost 0 bases, with 8 bases spanning the gap. The CDR3 covers 15 residues. Per germline, CDR1 SGHDT and CDR2 YYEEEE.

V usage is TRBV2 and J usage is TRBJ2-5; D gene ambiguous. This CDR3 region has 10 residues. Germline V gives CDR1 SNHLY, CDR2 FYNNEI. V was cut by 6 bases and J by 2 bases, with 1 base left in between. CDR3 nucleotides: TGTGCCAGCAGACAAGAGACCCAGTACTTC. This gives the protein CASRQETQYF.

This clone was seen once. V and J are TRBV3-1 (or the pseudogene TRBV3-2) and TRBJ1-1; no definite D call. Germline CDR1 and CDR2: LGHDT and YNNKEL (reference sequence). The CDR3 runs to 15 residues. Trimming took 5 bases from V and 1 from J, leaving 14 bases between them. The CDR3 is CASSAHGQKNTEAFF. The CDR3 DNA is TGTGCCAGCAGCGCCCACGGGCAGAAGAACACTGAAGCTTTCTTT.

The chain recombines TRBV2 with TRBJ2-5; perhaps D is TRBD1 or TRBD2 (7 bases each). Germline CDR1 SNHLY, CDR2 FYNNEI. V dropped 4 bases and J dropped 5 bases, with 14 bases sitting between them. The CDR3 is 14 amino acids. The CDR3 loop reads CASSGRQGGETQYF. The CDR3 DNA is TGTGCCAGCAGTGGGAGACAGGGAGGGGAGACCCAGTACTTC.

This sequence joins TRBV4-2 and TRBJ2-7; the D gene is possibly TRBD2 (5 bases). The ends were cut back, 0 bases at V and 7 bases at J, with 16 bases in the middle. CDR1 and CDR2 (germline): LGHNA, YNFKEQ. The CDR3 runs to 15 residues. The CDR3 sequence is CASSQDLGSRGEQYF. The CDR3 DNA follows: TGTGCCAGCAGCCAAGATCTTGGTTCCCGAGGGGAGCAGTACTTC.

J is TRBJ2-1 and V is TRBV5-1, with 7 bases aligning to TRBD1. V shed 3 bases, J shed 6 bases, and the junction held 6 bases outside the gene matches. Germline CDR1 is SGHRS and CDR2 is YFSETQ. CDR3 length equals 14 residues. The CDR3 nucleotides read TGCGCCAGCAGCTCCGCCGACAGGGTCAATGAGCAGTTCTTC. Translated, it gives CASSSADRVNEQFF. The full variable domain, completed using reference TRBV5-1 and TRBJ2-1, is KAGVTQTPRYLIKTRGQQVTLSCSPISGHRSVSWYQQTPGQGLQFLFEYFSETQRNKGNFPGRFSGRQFSNSRSEMNVSTLELGDSALYLCASSSADRVNEQFFGPGTRLTVL.

The DNA for the CDR3 is TGCGCCAGCAGTCCCACAGGGTATCTTGAGCAGTACTTC. Translation: CASSPTGYLEQYF. The chain joins TRBV10-1 to TRBJ2-7; possibly TRBD1 for D (6 bases). The CDR3 contains 13 residues. From germline, CDR1 is WNHNN and CDR2 SYGVQD (reference sequence). V dropped 5 bases and J dropped 7 bases, with 15 bases sitting between them.

V and J are TRBV21-1 and TRBJ1-2; no check of the table's D call, TRBD1, against the DNA was made. TRBV21-1 is designated a pseudogene. This CDR3 has 14 amino acids. The CDR3 coding sequence is TGTGCCAGCAGCAAAGCAAAGGGGAACTATGGCTACACCTTC. Its translation is CASSKAKGNYGYTF.